These T cell receptor beta chains were read from a single sample in a study of T cells after yellow fever vaccination. TCRdb used MiXCR to reprocess the 5' RACE reads, holding one entry per CDR3 protein. The profile shows 25,000 to 30,000 distinct CDR3 sequences, more than 5% of them singletons. This specimen was CD8+ T cells sorted from PBMCs, taken 10 days after the yellow fever booster vaccination. The source of these receptors is a man aged 30 to 39 who received the YFV17D yellow fever vaccine. The CDR3 runs from the conserved cysteine through the conserved F or W.

j_gene | v_gene | CDR3aa
TRBJ2-7 | TRBV7-9 | CASSLPPRAVNFSYEQYF
TRBJ2-7 | TRBV13 | CASSLGGHGGYEQYF
TRBJ2-1 | TRBV28 | CASSRTSGFVEQFF
TRBJ2-2 | TRBV12-5 | CASAGSNTGELFF
TRBJ2-7 | TRBV27 | CASSPSGIEQYF
TRBJ2-3 | TRBV5-5 | CASSSGQGPGDTQYF
TRBJ2-1 | TRBV6-5 | CASSPEAGGPVDEQFF
TRBJ2-7 | TRBV5-1 | CASSSNRGGPYEQYF
TRBJ2-1 | TRBV28 | CASSLTGRINEQFF
TRBJ1-2 | TRBV5-6 | CASSSGTSGGYTF
TRBJ2-5 | TRBV7-3 | CASSPNNQETQYF
TRBJ1-5 | TRBV23-1 | CASSSTWNQPQHF
TRBJ2-7 | TRBV27 | CASSLGDGEQYF
TRBJ2-7 | TRBV29-1 | CSVEFGTPAYEQYF
TRBJ2-2 | TRBV10-3 | CAIRLNTGELFF
TRBJ1-1 | TRBV5-6 | CASSFLEVAGTEAFF
TRBJ1-2 | TRBV6-2/TRBV6-3 | CASSYSDNYGYTF
TRBJ2-6 | TRBV6-6 | CASSGYGKGANVLTF
TRBJ2-7 | TRBV5-1 | CASSSEAGPSYEQYF
TRBJ2-1 | TRBV7-6 | CASSSGGSSYNEQFF
TRBJ2-3 | TRBV5-1 | CASSSLEGREAWAQYF
TRBJ2-7 | TRBV9 | CASSVEGGEQYF
TRBJ2-7 | TRBV5-1 | CASSWGRESHEQYF
TRBJ2-3 | TRBV6-5 | CASSYPGRGLTDTQYF
TRBJ1-2 | TRBV29-1 | CSVEVGDYGYTF
TRBJ1-2 | TRBV20-1 | CSAENLPDGYTF
TRBJ2-2 | TRBV24-1 | CATSDFGQGPGELFF
TRBJ2-2 | TRBV6-5 | CASSRYSGAGELFF